This record covers a single T cell receptor beta chain. What it binds is not known. Unmatched junction bases numbered 3, after V lost 1 base and J lost 4 bases. The CDR3 contains 15 residues. Germline V CDR1 and CDR2: MNHNS, SASEGT. This record comes from a study of T cell responses to AZD1222 COVID-19 vaccine. About the study: The study pooled second doses at about 4 or about 12 weeks.

The protocol was immunoSEQ multiplex PCR, while the TCRdb copy is restricted to in-frame clones and leaves out a portion. The sample yields under 150,000 clones, 90% to 95% seen once. Whole-study results and caveats: Across the whole spike, CD4 TCRs peaked at regions 160-218 and 743-854. Receipt of two AZD1222 doses was followed by a rise in Spike-specific TCR breadth and depth. The study identified only six AZD1222 recipients as seropositive at baseline.

This clonotype was obtained from an adult in good health. The material sequenced was peripheral blood, taken on day 0 of AZD1222 vaccination. The chain combines TRBV6-1 with TRBJ2-1; 8 bases align to TRBD2. CDR3 protein: CASSEELAGYNEQFF. In DNA form, the CDR3 reads TGTGCCAGCAGTGAAGAGCTAGCGGGTTACAATGAGCAGTTCTTC.